A single sample gave rise to the 15 T cell receptor beta chains below, sequenced in a study of cytomegalovirus exposure and HLA in healthy donors. The PCR contained 60 Vbeta and 13 Jbeta primers. Only in-frame clones appear in the TCRdb table, and some are missing; sequencing was by immunoSEQ multiplex PCR. The sample yields tens of thousands of clones, less than 80% seen once. Sequencing used PBMCs. Receptors originate from a male donor in good health and CMV-seronegative.

This rearrangement joins TRBV7-2 to TRBJ1-6, with no clear D. This CDR3 contains 14 residues. Trimming removed 3 bases at V and 13 bases at J, with 16 bases between. Germline values: CDR1 SGHTA, CDR2 FQGNSA. The CDR3 region is CASSLKHSSLPLHF. As DNA, the CDR3 is TGTGCCAGCAGCTTGAAGCATTCATCCCTTCCCCTCCACTTT.

This clone was seen only a few times. The chain combines TRBV6-4 with TRBJ2-3, with TRBD2 identical over 9 bases. V shed 0 bases and J 4 bases; nucleotides not matched to a gene: 2. Germline V lookup: CDR1 MRHNA, CDR2 SNTAGT. The CDR3 totals 15 residues. CDR3 nucleotides: TGTGCCAGCAGTGACTCGCGGGGGGGCCCAGATACGCAGTATTTT. This encodes CASSDSRGGPDTQYF.

This clone was counted once. The chain couples TRBV7-2 to TRBJ1-1, with 7 bases identical to TRBD1. Germline-derived CDR1 and CDR2 are SGHTA and FQGNSA. The CDR3 extends over 14 amino acids. With 7 bases clipped from V and 0 bases from J, the junction kept 5 bases outside the gene matches. The CDR3 coding sequence is TGTGCCAGCAACCCGGACAGGATGAACACTGAAGCTTTCTTT. Amino acid sequence: CASNPDRMNTEAFF.

J is TRBJ2-1 and V is TRBV6-5; perhaps TRBD1 as D (5 bases). The CDR3 sequence is 15 residues long. V dropped 7 bases and J dropped 0 bases, with 13 bases sitting between them. CDR1 MNHEY and CDR2 SVGAGI come from the germline V gene. CDR3 bases: TGTGCCAGCACCTACAGGCCCAGCTCCTACAATGAGCAGTTCTTC. It codes for CASTYRPSSYNEQFF.

The chain employs TRBV27 and TRBJ2-1; perhaps TRBD2 as D (5 bases). The germline CDR1 and CDR2 sequences are MNHEY and SMNVEV (reference sequence). The CDR3 sequence is 17 residues long. The V gene lost 6 bases and the J gene lost 3 bases, with 21 bases spanning the gap. CDR3 DNA: TGTGCCAGCAGGGACCTCGCGGGCAGCGTAGGCTACAATGAGCAGTTCTTC. Translating it yields CASRDLAGSVGYNEQFF.

The chain links TRBV2 to TRBJ2-6; 10 positions agree with TRBD2. Germline V gene lookup returns CDR1 SNHLY and CDR2 FYNNEI. Trimming removed 2 bases from V and 2 bases from J; junction bases left unmatched: 0. The CDR3 extends over 16 amino acids. The DNA for the CDR3 is TGTGCCAGCAGTGAACTAGCGGGAGCTGGGGCCAACGTCCTGACTTTC. Translation gives CASSELAGAGANVLTF.

CDR3 amino acids: CASSRGTSGNSDTQYF. CDR3 coding DNA: TGCGCCAGCAGCCGGGGGACTAGCGGGAACTCAGATACGCAGTATTTT. This chain connects TRBV4-3 to TRBJ2-3, with TRBD2 matching 13 bases. Germline V gene sequence: CDR1 LGHNA, CDR2 YSLEER. The CDR3 consists of 16 residues. V was clipped by 4 bases and J by 4 bases; unmatched bases: 5.

This clone turned up a few times. V gene TRBV5-1 combines with J gene TRBJ2-7, with D perhaps matching TRBD2 (6 bases). CDR1 SGHRS and CDR2 YFSETQ come from the germline V gene. CDR3 size: 14 residues. V dropped 5 bases and J dropped 2 bases, with 14 bases sitting between them. CDR3 sequence: CASSLSGDTYEQYF. For the CDR3, the DNA is TGCGCCAGCAGTTTATCGGGGGATACCTACGAGCAGTACTTC.

The chain joins TRBV7-9 to TRBJ2-1; D is perhaps TRBD2 (6 bases). Per germline, CDR1 SEHNR and CDR2 FQNEAQ (reference sequence). The V end was cut by 5 bases, the J end by 7 bases, with 21 bases between. The CDR3 consists of 16 residues. CDR3 residues: CASSVAGGGMGNEQFF. DNA of the CDR3: TGTGCCAGCAGCGTCGCCGGGGGAGGAATGGGAAATGAGCAGTTCTTC.

The rearrangement links TRBV6-5 to TRBJ2-7; 10 positions agree with TRBD1. Germline V lookup: CDR1 MNHEY, CDR2 SVGAGI. V was clipped by 5 bases and J by 0 bases; unmatched bases: 1. The CDR3 covers 14 residues. CDR3 in amino acids: CASSRQGASYEQYF. The CDR3, as DNA: TGTGCCAGCAGTCGACAGGGGGCCTCCTACGAGCAGTACTTC.

This clone was counted between two and nine times. The genes are TRBV4-3 and TRBJ1-2; TRBD1 agrees at 10 bases. The CDR3 has 15 residues. Germline-derived CDR1 and CDR2 are LGHNA and YSLEER. The junction had 10 bases not matched to a gene; V was cut back by 4 bases and J by 8 bases. CDR3 sequence: CASSPRDRGGGGYTF. In nucleotides, the CDR3 is TGCGCCAGCAGCCCTCGGGACAGGGGAGGAGGGGGCTACACCTTC.

The rearrangement links TRBV7-8 to TRBJ1-5, with D possibly being TRBD1 (6 bases). V lost 5 bases to trimming and J lost 4 bases, with 9 bases between them. Per germline, CDR1 SGHVS and CDR2 FQNEAQ. The CDR3 contains 13 residues. For the CDR3, the DNA is TGTGCCAGCAGCGCGGACAGAAATCAGCCCCAGCATTTT. Encoded protein: CASSADRNQPQHF.

The chain links TRBV4-1 to TRBJ1-2; TRBD1 is a possible D gene (6 bases). CDR1 MGHRA and CDR2 YSYEKL come from the germline V gene. This CDR3 is built from 14 residues. The germline V and J ends were trimmed by 3 bases and 5 bases, with 13 bases remaining between them. The CDR3 DNA is TGCGCCAGCAGCCATCAGGGGAAGATGTATGGCTACACCTTC. The encoded protein is CASSHQGKMYGYTF.

This clone was recorded once. The rearrangement links TRBV19 to TRBJ2-3; 8 nucleotides match TRBD1. With V trimmed by 5 bases and J by 3 bases, 4 bases remained unmatched. Germline V gives CDR1 LNHDA, CDR2 SQIVND (reference sequence). This CDR3 has 14 amino acids. CDR3 in amino acids: CASSQGASTDTQYF. The CDR3 DNA is TGTGCCAGTAGTCAGGGGGCCTCTACAGATACGCAGTATTTT.

V is TRBV30 and J is TRBJ1-1; D uncertain. The V end lost 2 bases, the J end lost 11 bases, and 12 bases lay between the germline ends. This CDR3 has 11 amino acids. Germline CDR1 is GTSNPN and CDR2 is SVGIG (reference sequence). The CDR3 nucleotides are TGTGCCTGGAGTTTACGGGTCGAGGCTTTCTTT. This sequence encodes CAWSLRVEAFF. The complete variable domain, with remaining parts taken from reference TRBV30 and TRBJ1-1, reads SQTIHQWPATLVQPVGSPLSLECTVEGTSNPNLYWYRQAAGRGLQLLFYSVGIGQISSEVPQNLSASRPQDRQFILSSKKLLLSDSGFYLCAWSLRVEAFFGQGTRLTVV.